This T cell receptor beta chain is from a study of OX40 agonist ivuxolimab in advanced cancers. Data came from immunoSEQ multiplex PCR; TCRdb stores just in-frame clones and leaves some out. The sample has more than 65,000 clones; approximately 90% are singletons. J lost 7 bases, V lost 0 bases, and 6 bases had no gene match. Germline V gene lookup returns CDR1 SGDLS and CDR2 YYNGEE. The CDR3 loop spans 15 amino acids. V usage is TRBV9 and J usage is TRBJ2-1, with 8 bases that match TRBD2. Sequencing was performed on CD4+ or CD8+ T cells sorted from blood, taken in a trial of the OX40 agonist ivuxolimab. This clonotype was sampled from an adult with an advanced solid tumor such as melanoma, head and neck, liver or kidney cancer. The CDR3 reads CASSVVTGGPNEQFF. The CDR3 DNA follows: TGTGCCAGCAGCGTAGTAACGGGGGGGCCAAATGAGCAGTTCTTC.